A single sample is the source of the 22 T cell receptor beta chains below, sequenced in a study of shared clonotypes between healthy human individuals. Only in-frame clones appear in the TCRdb table, and some are missing; sequencing was by immunoSEQ multiplex PCR. Among about 2.3 million clones listed, around 92% were seen once. The sequenced sample consisted of naive CD4+ T cells from PBMCs. Subset described: CD45RA+ positively selected. The receptors shown here come from a man aged 18 to 29 in good health. Some clones in this sample may be carry-over from other donors' samples.

CDR3 protein: CASSSGTSVPTDTQYF. The CDR3 DNA is TGTGCCAGCAGCTCCGGGACTAGCGTACCCACAGATACGCAGTATTTT. The chain carries TRBV5-4 and TRBJ2-3; 10 bases agree with TRBD2. The CDR3 is 16 amino acids. Germline V gives CDR1 SGHNT, CDR2 YYREEE (reference sequence). Losses at the gene ends were 3 bases for V and 2 bases for J; bases not matched to a gene: 6.

This clone was seen once. V and J are TRBV28 and TRBJ2-3, with TRBD2 matching 7 bases. Per the germline V gene, CDR1 is MDHEN and CDR2 is SYDVKM. V lost 7 bases, J lost 6 bases, and 13 bases stayed unmatched. CDR3 size: 15 residues. The CDR3: CASKSGIAGGDTQYF. CDR3 sequence (DNA): TGTGCCAGCAAATCAGGGATAGCGGGCGGGGATACGCAGTATTTT.

This chain links TRBV7-6 with TRBJ1-1; unclear D gene. This CDR3 comprises 13 residues. Trimming left V 5 bases short and J 0 bases short, with 7 bases between. The germline V gene has CDR1 SGHVS and CDR2 FNYEAQ. CDR3 nucleotides: TGTGCCAGCAGCAACCCTATGAACACTGAAGCTTTCTTT. It encodes CASSNPMNTEAFF.

The gene calls are TRBV30 and TRBJ2-1; D unclear. CDR3 length equals 15 residues. With 0 bases removed from V and 4 bases from J, the gap between germline ends came to 13 bases. Per the germline V gene, CDR1 is GTSNPN and CDR2 is SVGIG (reference sequence). CDR3 bases: TGTGCCTGGAGTGTAGGGCAACTCGTTTACAATGAGCAGTTCTTC. Amino acids: CAWSVGQLVYNEQFF.

The rearrangement links TRBV2 to TRBJ1-6, with D hard to call. The CDR3 is made up of 14 amino acids. In germline, CDR1 is SNHLY, CDR2 FYNNEI. V lost 8 bases and J 6 bases, leaving 14 bases between the germline ends. In DNA, the CDR3 is TGTGCCAGCGGCTCGGCGGACGGTAATTCACCCCTCCACTTT. Amino acids: CASGSADGNSPLHF. The full variable domain, rest sourced from reference TRBV2 and TRBJ1-6, is EPEVTQTPSHQVTQMGQEVILRCVPISNHLYFYWYRQILGQKVEFLVSFYNNEISEKSEIFDDQFSVERPDGSNFTLKIRSTKLEDSAMYFCASGSADGNSPLHFGNGTRLTVT.

V usage is TRBV4-2 and J usage is TRBJ2-5; D call uncertain. In germline, CDR1 is LGHNA, CDR2 YNFKEQ. The CDR3 runs to 13 residues. Trimming removed 4 bases at V and 5 bases at J, with 11 bases between. This CDR3 is CASSPPRAETQYF. The CDR3 DNA sequence: TGTGCCAGCAGCCCTCCCCGGGCGGAGACCCAGTACTTC.

V gene TRBV30 combines with J gene TRBJ2-4, with D possibly matching TRBD2 (6 bases). Per germline, CDR1 GTSNPN and CDR2 SVGIG (reference sequence). V was clipped by 0 bases and J by 3 bases, with 12 bases between them. This CDR3 comprises 15 residues. The CDR3 DNA is TGTGCCTGGAGTGTGGGGGGAGGAGGCAAAAACATTCAGTACTTC. It translates to CAWSVGGGGKNIQYF.

This chain links TRBV5-5 with TRBJ1-4; 10 bases are a match to TRBD1. Germline V CDR1 and CDR2: SGHKS, YYEKEE (reference sequence). The CDR3 extends over 15 amino acids. Trimming removed 0 bases from V and 8 bases from J; junction bases left unmatched: 4. DNA of the CDR3: TGTGCCAGCAGCTTGGGCGGGACAGGGGCCGAAAAACTGTTTTTT. Translating it yields CASSLGGTGAEKLFF.

The chain employs TRBV6-6 and TRBJ1-5, with D possibly TRBD1 on 5 matching bases. The V end lost 10 bases, the J end lost 6 bases, and 16 bases lay between the germline ends. From germline, CDR1 is MNHNY and CDR2 SVGAGI (reference sequence). The CDR3 has 13 amino acids. The CDR3 DNA follows: TGTGCCACCCTCGGGGGGGAGGTTCAGCCCCAGCATTTT. It codes for CATLGGEVQPQHF.

The CDR3 protein is CACPGGDTQYF. CDR3 nucleotide sequence: TGTGCCTGCCCTGGGGGAGATACGCAGTATTTT. This chain links TRBV2 with TRBJ2-3, with D possibly being TRBD1 or TRBD2 (5 bases each). V lost 11 bases and J 5 bases, leaving 11 bases between the germline ends. The CDR3 has 11 amino acids. Germline CDR1 reads SNHLY; CDR2 reads FYNNEI.

The genes are TRBV7-2 and TRBJ2-3; 9 bases are shared with TRBD2. In germline, CDR1 is SGHTA, CDR2 FQGNSA. The CDR3 runs to 14 residues. V lost 3 bases, J lost 5 bases, and 3 bases stayed unmatched. The CDR3 DNA is TGTGCCAGCAGCTTGGGAGCGGGAGGAGATACGCAGTATTTT. It is translated as CASSLGAGGDTQYF.

This chain joins TRBV11-1 and TRBJ2-3, with 7 nucleotides matching TRBD2. The CDR3 has 15 residues. CDR1 and CDR2 from the germline V gene are SGHAT and FQDESV (reference sequence). V dropped 4 bases and J dropped 0; count of bases not matched to a gene: 4. The CDR3 loop reads CASSSWGGSTDTQYF. CDR3 DNA sequence: TGTGCCAGCAGCTCGTGGGGGGGGAGCACAGATACGCAGTATTTT.

V and J are TRBV11-2 and TRBJ2-1; D gene ambiguous. Trimming removed 4 bases from V and 3 bases from J, with 13 bases in between. This CDR3 spans 15 amino acids. Germline CDR1 is SGHAT and CDR2 is FQNNGV. The CDR3 DNA reads TGTGCCAGCAGCTCCCCGGGTAAGGGCTACAATGAGCAGTTCTTC. It encodes CASSSPGKGYNEQFF.

This chain joins TRBV28 and TRBJ1-2; maybe TRBD1 (5 bases). Germline values: CDR1 MDHEN, CDR2 SYDVKM. The CDR3 contains 13 residues. V was shortened by 6 bases and J by 4 bases, with 12 bases between the two germline ends. The CDR3 reads CASRAGNAYGYTF. CDR3 bases: TGTGCCAGCAGGGCAGGGAATGCCTATGGCTACACCTTC.

The CDR3 spells CTSSQDPLSGTGAIRNQPQHF. The CDR3 DNA follows: TGCACCAGCAGCCAAGATCCATTAAGTGGGACAGGGGCCATTAGGAATCAGCCCCAGCATTTT. The V call is TRBV1, the J call TRBJ1-5; the table gives TRBD1 as D, unverified against the DNA. TRBV1 is a recognized pseudogene. CDR3 size: 21 residues.

This sequence joins TRBV5-8 and TRBJ1-5, with D maybe TRBD1 (5 bases). Germline V gene sequence: CDR1 SGHTS, CDR2 YDEGEE. The CDR3 length is 17 residues. V was clipped by 1 base and J by 2 bases, with 16 bases between them. CDR3 in amino acids: CASSLNGGIGGNQPQHF. In DNA, the CDR3 is TGTGCCAGCAGCTTGAATGGGGGAATTGGTGGCAATCAGCCCCAGCATTTT.

With regard to this clone: Distinct nucleotide sequences in the sample also encode this CDR3. This chain connects TRBV10-1 to TRBJ2-2; no definite D call. The CDR3 has 13 amino acids. In germline, CDR1 is WNHNN, CDR2 SYGVQD (reference sequence). V lost 6 bases and J lost 1, with 6 bases in between. CDR3 protein: CASSDGNTGELFF. DNA for the CDR3: TGCGCCAGCAGCGACGGGAACACCGGGGAGCTGTTTTTT.

This chain connects TRBV28 to TRBJ1-4, with a tentative D call TRBD1 (5 bases). Germline CDR1 and CDR2: MDHEN and SYDVKM. Trimming took off 6 bases at V and 8 bases at J, with 22 bases between the two ends. The CDR3 loop spans 16 amino acids. CDR3 DNA sequence: TGTGCCAGCAGCACATCAAGGGGATCCACTGGGGAAAAACTGTTTTTT. Amino acid sequence: CASSTSRGSTGEKLFF.

The J gene is TRBJ2-2, the V gene TRBV11-3; D uncertain. From germline, CDR1 is SGHNT and CDR2 YENEEA. V was shortened by 1 base and J by 4 bases, with 10 bases between the two germline ends. The CDR3 length is 15 residues. The CDR3 coding sequence is TGTGCCAGCAGCTTAGCAGGAGTGAGCACCGGGGAGCTGTTTTTT. This translates into CASSLAGVSTGELFF.

Here the CDR3 DNA reads TGTGCCAGCAGCCAAGACCGAGGACAGTTCTCCTACGAGCAGTACTTC. Its translation: CASSQDRGQFSYEQYF. The rearrangement links TRBV14 to TRBJ2-7, with D possibly being TRBD1 (6 bases). Per the germline V gene, CDR1 is SGHDN and CDR2 is FVKESK. There are 16 residues in the CDR3. With 0 bases removed from V and 0 bases from J, the gap between germline ends came to 12 bases.

The chain carries TRBV28 and TRBJ2-2; 9 bases agree with TRBD1. The CDR3 loop spans 17 amino acids. Germline trimming cut 2 bases from V and 3 bases from J; bases unmatched to any gene: 7. The V gene's germline CDR1 is MDHEN and CDR2 SYDVKM. The CDR3 reads CASSLGRDRGYTGELFF. CDR3 coding DNA: TGTGCCAGCAGTTTAGGGCGCGACAGGGGGTACACCGGGGAGCTGTTTTTT.

The chain carries TRBV7-9 and TRBJ2-7, with TRBD2 as a possible D gene (5 bases). CDR1 is SEHNR, CDR2 FQNEAQ, per germline (reference sequence). Trimming shortened V by 4 bases and J by 3 bases, and 13 bases separated the two germline ends. This CDR3 contains 14 residues. The DNA for the CDR3 is TGTGCCAGCAGCTCAACCGGGATCGGCTACGAGCAGTACTTC. Protein: CASSSTGIGYEQYF.